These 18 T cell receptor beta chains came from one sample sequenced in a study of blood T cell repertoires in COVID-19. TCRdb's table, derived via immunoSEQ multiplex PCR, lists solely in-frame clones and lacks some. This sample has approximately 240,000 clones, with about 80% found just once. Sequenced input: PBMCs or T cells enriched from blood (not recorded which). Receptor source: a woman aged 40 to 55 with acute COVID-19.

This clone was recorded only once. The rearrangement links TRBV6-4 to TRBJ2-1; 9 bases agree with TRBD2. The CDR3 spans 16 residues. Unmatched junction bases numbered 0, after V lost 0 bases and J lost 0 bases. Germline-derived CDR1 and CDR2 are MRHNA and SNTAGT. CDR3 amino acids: CASSDSTSGSYNEQFF. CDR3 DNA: TGTGCCAGCAGTGACTCGACTAGCGGCTCCTACAATGAGCAGTTCTTC.

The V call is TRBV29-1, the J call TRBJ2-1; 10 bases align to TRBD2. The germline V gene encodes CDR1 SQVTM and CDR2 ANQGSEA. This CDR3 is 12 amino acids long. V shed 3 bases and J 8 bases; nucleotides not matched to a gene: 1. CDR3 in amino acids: CSVDLAGDEQFF. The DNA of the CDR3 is TGCAGCGTTGATCTAGCGGGAGATGAGCAGTTCTTC.

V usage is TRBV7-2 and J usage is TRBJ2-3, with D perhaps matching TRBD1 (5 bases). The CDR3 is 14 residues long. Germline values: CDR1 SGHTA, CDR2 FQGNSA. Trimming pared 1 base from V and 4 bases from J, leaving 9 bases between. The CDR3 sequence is CASSLGAGPDTQYF. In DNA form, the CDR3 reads TGTGCCAGCAGCTTAGGGGCAGGGCCAGATACGCAGTATTTT.

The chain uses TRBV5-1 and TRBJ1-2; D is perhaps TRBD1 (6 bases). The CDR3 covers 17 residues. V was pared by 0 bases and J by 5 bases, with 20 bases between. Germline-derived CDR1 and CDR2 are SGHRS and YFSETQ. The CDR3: CASSLGAGASFTYGYTF. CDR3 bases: TGCGCCAGCAGCTTGGGTGCAGGGGCCTCTTTTACATATGGCTACACCTTC.

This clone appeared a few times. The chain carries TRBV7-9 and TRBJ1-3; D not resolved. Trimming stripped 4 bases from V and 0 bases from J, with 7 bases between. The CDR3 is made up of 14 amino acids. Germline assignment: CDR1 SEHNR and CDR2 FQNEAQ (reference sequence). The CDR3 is CASSSPSSGNTIYF. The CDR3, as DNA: TGTGCCAGCAGCTCCCCCAGCTCTGGAAACACCATATATTTT. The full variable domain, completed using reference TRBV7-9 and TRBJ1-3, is DTGVSQNPRHKITKRGQNVTFRCDPISEHNRLYWYRQTLGQGPEFLTYFQNEAQLEKSRLLSDRFSAERPKGSFSTLEIQRTEQGDSAMYLCASSSPSSGNTIYFGEGSWLTVV.

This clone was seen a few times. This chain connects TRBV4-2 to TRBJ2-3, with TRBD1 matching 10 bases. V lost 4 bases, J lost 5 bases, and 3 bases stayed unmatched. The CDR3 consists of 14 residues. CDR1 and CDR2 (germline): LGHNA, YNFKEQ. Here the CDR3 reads CASSRDRGGDTQYF. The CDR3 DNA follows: TGTGCCAGCAGCCGGGACAGGGGCGGAGATACGCAGTATTTT.

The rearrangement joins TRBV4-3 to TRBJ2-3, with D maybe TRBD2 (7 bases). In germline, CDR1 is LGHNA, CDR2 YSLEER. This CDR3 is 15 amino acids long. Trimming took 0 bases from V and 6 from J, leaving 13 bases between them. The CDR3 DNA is TGCGCCAGCAGCCAAGATAGGGGGGGCCGGGATACGCAGTATTTT. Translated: CASSQDRGGRDTQYF.

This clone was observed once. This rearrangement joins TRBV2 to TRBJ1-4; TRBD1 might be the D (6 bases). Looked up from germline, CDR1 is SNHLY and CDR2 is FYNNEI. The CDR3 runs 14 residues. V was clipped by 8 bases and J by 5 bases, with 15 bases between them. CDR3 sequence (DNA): TGTGCCAGCGGGAAGGACAGCCTAAATGAAAAACTGTTTTTT. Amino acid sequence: CASGKDSLNEKLFF.

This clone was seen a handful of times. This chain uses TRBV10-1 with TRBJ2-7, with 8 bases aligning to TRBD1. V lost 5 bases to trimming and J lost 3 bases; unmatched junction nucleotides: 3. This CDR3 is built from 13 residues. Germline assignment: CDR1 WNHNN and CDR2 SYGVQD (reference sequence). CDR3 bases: TGCGCCAGCAGTTTCGACAGGGGCTACGAGCAGTACTTC. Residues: CASSFDRGYEQYF.

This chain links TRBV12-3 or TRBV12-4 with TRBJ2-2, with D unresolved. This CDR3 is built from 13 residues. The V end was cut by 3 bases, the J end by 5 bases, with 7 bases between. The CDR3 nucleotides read TGTGCCAGCAGTTTGACGACTACCGGGGAGCTGTTTTTT. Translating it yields CASSLTTTGELFF.

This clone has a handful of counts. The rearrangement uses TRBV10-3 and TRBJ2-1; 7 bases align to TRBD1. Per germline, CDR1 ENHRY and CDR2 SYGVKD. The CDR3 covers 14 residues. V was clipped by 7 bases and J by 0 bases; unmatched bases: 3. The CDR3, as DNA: TGTGCCATCATGGACAGGAGCTCCTACAATGAGCAGTTCTTC. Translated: CAIMDRSSYNEQFF.

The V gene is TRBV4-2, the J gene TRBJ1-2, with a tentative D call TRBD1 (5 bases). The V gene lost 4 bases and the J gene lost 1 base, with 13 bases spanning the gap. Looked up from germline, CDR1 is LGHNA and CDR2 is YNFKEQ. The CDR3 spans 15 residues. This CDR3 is CASSPLQGSNYGYTF. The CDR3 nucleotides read TGTGCCAGCAGCCCCCTTCAGGGCAGTAACTATGGCTACACCTTC.

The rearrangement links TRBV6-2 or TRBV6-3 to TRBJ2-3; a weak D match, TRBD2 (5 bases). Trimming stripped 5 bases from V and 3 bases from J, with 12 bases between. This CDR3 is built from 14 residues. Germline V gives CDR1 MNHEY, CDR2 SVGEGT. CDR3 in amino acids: CASSQPGGTDTQYF. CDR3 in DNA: TGTGCCAGCAGTCAGCCAGGCGGGACAGATACGCAGTATTTT.

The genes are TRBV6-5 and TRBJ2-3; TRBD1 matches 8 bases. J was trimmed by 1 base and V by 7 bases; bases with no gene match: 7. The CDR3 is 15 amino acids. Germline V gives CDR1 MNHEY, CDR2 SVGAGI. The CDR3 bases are TGTGCCAGCACAACTACAGGGGGACGCACAGATACGCAGTATTTT. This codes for CASTTTGGRTDTQYF.

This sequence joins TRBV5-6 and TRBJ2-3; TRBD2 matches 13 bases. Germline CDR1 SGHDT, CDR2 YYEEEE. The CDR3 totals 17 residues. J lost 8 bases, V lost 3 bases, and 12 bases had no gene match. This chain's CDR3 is CASSSPGLAGRSGTQYF. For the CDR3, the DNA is TGTGCCAGCAGCTCGCCGGGACTAGCGGGGCGCAGCGGTACGCAGTATTTT.

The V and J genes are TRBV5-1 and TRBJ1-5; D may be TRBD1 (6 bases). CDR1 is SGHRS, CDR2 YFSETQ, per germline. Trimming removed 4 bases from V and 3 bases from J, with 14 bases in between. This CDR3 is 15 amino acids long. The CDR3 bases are TGCGCCAGCAGCCCTTGGGGGGGCGACAATCAGCCCCAGCATTTT. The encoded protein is CASSPWGGDNQPQHF.

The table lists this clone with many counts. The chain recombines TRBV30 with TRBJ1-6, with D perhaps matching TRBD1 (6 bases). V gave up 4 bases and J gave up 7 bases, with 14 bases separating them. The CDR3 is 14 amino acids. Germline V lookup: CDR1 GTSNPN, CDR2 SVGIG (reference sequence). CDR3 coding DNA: TGTGCCTGGACCAAACAGGGAACAAATTCACCCCTCCACTTT. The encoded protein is CAWTKQGTNSPLHF.

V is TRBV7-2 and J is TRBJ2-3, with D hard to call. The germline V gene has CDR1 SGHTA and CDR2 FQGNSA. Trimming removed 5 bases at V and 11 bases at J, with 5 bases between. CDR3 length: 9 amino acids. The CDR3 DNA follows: TGTGCCAGCAGCCCGCGGCAGTATTTT. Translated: CASSPRQYF.